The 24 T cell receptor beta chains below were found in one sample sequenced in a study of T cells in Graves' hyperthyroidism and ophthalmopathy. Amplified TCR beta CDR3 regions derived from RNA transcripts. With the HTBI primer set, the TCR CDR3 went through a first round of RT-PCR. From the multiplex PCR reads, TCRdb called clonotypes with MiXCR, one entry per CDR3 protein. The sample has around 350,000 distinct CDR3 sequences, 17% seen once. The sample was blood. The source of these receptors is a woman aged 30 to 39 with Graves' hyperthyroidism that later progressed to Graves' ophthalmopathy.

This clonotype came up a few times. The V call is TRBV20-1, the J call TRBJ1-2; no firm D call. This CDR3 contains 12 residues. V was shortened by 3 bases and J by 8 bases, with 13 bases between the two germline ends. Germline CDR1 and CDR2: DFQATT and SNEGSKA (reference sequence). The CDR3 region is CSASEYPIGYTF. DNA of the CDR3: TGCAGTGCTAGCGAGTATCCTATAGGCTACACCTTC.

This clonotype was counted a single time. CDR3 amino acids: CASSQDPSDGLAGGRYEQYF. The CDR3 nucleotides read TGCGCCAGCAGCCAAGACCCCTCGGATGGACTAGCGGGAGGAAGATACGAGCAGTACTTC. The chain recombines TRBV4-1 with TRBJ2-7; the match to TRBD2 covers 14 bases. Germline CDR1 reads MGHRA; CDR2 reads YSYEKL. With 0 bases clipped from V and 4 bases from J, the junction kept 14 bases outside the gene matches. This CDR3 spans 20 amino acids.

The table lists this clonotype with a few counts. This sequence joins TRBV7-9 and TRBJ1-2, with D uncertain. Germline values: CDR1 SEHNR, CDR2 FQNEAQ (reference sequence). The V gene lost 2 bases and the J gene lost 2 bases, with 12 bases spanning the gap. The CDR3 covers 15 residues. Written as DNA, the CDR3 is TGTGCCAGCAGCTTAAAAAGGAAGCTGAACTATGGCTACACCTTC. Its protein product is CASSLKRKLNYGYTF.

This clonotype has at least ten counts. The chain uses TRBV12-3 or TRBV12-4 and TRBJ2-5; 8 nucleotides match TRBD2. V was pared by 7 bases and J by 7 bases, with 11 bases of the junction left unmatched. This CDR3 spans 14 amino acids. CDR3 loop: CASKQRETVVTQYF. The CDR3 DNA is TGTGCCAGCAAGCAGCGGGAGACCGTCGTGACCCAGTACTTC.

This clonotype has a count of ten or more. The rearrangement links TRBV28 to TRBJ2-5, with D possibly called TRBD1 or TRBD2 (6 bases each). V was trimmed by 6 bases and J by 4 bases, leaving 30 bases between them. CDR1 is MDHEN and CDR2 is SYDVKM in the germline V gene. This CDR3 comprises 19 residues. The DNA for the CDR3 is TGTGCCAGCAGGAGGCGGGTGTGGCGAGCAGGGGAGGAGGGAGAGACCCAGTACTTC. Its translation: CASRRRVWRAGEEGETQYF.

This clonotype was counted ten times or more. The CDR3 sequence: CASSPPSRSRQETQYF. The DNA of the CDR3 is TGTGCCAGCTCACCACCTTCCCGTAGCCGCCAAGAGACCCAGTACTTC. V gene TRBV18 combines with J gene TRBJ2-5; D call uncertain. This CDR3 contains 16 residues. CDR1 is KGHSH, CDR2 LQKENI, per germline. V was pared by 0 bases and J by 1 base, with 12 bases between. Based on the CDR3 plus reference TRBV18 and TRBJ2-5, the full variable domain is NAGVMQNPRHLVRRRGQEARLRCSPMKGHSHVYWYRQLPEEGLKFMVYLQKENIIDESGMPKERFSAEFPKEGPSILRIQQVVRGDSAAYFCASSPPSRSRQETQYFGPGTRLLVL.

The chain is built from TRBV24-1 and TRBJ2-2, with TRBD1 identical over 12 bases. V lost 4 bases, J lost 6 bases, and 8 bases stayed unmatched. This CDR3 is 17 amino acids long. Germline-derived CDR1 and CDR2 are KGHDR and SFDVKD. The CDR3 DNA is TGTGCCACCAGTGAACCACAGGGACAGGGGGCCTCCGGGGAGCTGTTTTTT. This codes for CATSEPQGQGASGELFF.

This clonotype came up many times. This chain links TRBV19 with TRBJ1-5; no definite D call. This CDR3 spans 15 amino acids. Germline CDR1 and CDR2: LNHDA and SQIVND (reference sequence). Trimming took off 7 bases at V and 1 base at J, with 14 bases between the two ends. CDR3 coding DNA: TGTGCCAGTACCAACCGCGGGTCGAGCAATCAGCCCCAGCATTTT. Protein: CASTNRGSSNQPQHF.

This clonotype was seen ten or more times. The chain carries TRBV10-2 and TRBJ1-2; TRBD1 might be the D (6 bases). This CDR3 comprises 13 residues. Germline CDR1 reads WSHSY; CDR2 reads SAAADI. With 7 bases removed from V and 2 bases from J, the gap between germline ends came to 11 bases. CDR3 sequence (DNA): TGCGCCAGCAAGGAGGGGGTAAACTATGGCTACACCTTC. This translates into CASKEGVNYGYTF.

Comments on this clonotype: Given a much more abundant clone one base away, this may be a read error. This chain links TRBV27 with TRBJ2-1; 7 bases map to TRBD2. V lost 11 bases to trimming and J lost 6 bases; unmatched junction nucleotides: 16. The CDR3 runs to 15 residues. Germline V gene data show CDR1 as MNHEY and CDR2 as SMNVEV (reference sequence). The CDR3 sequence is CAPTRAGDPCNEQFF. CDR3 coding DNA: TGTGCCCCCACGCGGGCGGGGGACCCCTGCAATGAGCAGTTCTTC.

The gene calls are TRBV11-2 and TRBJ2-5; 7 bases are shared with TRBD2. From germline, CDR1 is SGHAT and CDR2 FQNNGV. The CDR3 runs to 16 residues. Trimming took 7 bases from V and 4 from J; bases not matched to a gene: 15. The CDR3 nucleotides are TGTGCCAGCACCTCCTCCGGGGAGGGCGGGACAGAGACCCAGTACTTC. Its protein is CASTSSGEGGTETQYF.

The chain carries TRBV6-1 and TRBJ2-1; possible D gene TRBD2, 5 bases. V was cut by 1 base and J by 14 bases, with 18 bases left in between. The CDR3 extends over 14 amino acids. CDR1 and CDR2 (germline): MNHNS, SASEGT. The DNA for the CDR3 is TGTGCCAGCAGTGAAGTCCGGGGTGCTGTGACGAAGTTCTTC. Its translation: CASSEVRGAVTKFF.

This CDR3 is CSVGGTSGGATDTQYF. DNA of the CDR3: TGCAGCGTTGGTGGGACTAGCGGGGGAGCCACAGATACGCAGTATTTT. The chain is built from TRBV29-1 and TRBJ2-3, with 14 bases aligning to TRBD2. The CDR3 length is 16 residues. After removal of 4 bases from V and 2 bases from J, the junction contained 5 bases not matched to a gene. Looked up from germline, CDR1 is SQVTM and CDR2 is ANQGSEA.

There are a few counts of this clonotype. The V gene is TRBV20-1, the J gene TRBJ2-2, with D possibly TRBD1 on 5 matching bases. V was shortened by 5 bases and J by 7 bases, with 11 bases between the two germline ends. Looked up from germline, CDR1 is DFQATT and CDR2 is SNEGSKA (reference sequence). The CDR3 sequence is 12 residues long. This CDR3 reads CSAPWGGGELFF. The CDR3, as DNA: TGCAGTGCTCCCTGGGGCGGCGGGGAGCTGTTTTTT.

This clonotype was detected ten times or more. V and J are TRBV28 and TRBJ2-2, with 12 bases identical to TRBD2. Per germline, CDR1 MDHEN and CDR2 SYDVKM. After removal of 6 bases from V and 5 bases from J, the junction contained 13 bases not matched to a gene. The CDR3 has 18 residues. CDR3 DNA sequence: TGTGCCAGCAGGACTAGCGGGAGTACGATATTATGGACCGGGGAGCTGTTTTTT. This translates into CASRTSGSTILWTGELFF.

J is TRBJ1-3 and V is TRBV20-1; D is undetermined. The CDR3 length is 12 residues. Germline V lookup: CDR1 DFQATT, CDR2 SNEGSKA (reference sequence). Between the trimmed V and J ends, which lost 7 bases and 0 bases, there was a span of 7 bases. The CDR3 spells CSEDPSGNTIYF. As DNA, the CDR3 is TGCAGTGAAGACCCCTCTGGAAACACCATATATTTT.

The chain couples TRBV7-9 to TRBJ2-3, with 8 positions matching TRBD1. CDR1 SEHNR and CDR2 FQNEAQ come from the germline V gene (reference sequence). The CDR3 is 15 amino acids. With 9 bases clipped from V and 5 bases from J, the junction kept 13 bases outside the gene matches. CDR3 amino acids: CASHATRTGRDTQYF. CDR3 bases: TGTGCCAGTCACGCTACCCGGACAGGGCGAGATACGCAGTATTTT.

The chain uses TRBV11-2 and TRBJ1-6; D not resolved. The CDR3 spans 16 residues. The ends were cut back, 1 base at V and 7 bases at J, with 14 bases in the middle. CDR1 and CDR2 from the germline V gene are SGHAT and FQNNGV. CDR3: CASSLGDRIGNSPLHF. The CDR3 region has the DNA TGTGCCAGCAGCTTAGGGGATCGTATTGGCAATTCACCCCTCCACTTT.

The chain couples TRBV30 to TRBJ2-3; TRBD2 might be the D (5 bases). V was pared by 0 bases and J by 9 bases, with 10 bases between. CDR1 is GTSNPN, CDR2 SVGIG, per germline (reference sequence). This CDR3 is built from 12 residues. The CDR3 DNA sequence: TGTGCCTGGAGTGTACTAGAGAGGACGCAGTATTTT. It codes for CAWSVLERTQYF.

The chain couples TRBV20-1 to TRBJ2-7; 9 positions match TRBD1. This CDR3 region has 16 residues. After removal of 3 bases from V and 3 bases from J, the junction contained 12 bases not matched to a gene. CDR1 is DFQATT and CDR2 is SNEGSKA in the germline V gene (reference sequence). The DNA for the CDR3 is TGCAGTGCTAGCGGGTTAGGGACAGGGAACAACTACGAGCAGTACTTC. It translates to CSASGLGTGNNYEQYF.

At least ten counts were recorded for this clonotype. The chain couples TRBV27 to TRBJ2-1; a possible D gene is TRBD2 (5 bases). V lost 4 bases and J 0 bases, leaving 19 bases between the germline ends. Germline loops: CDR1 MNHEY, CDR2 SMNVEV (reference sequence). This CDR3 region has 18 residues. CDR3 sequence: CASSSESRWESSYNEQFF. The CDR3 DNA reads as TGTGCCAGCAGTTCGGAATCCAGGTGGGAGAGCTCCTACAATGAGCAGTTCTTC.

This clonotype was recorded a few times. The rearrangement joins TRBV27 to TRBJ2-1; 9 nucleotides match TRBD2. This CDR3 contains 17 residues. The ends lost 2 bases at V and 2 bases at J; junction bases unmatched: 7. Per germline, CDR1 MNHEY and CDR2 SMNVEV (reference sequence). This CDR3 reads CASSLLAGGRAYNEQFF. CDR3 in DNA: TGTGCCAGCAGTTTACTTGCGGGGGGGCGCGCCTACAATGAGCAGTTCTTC.

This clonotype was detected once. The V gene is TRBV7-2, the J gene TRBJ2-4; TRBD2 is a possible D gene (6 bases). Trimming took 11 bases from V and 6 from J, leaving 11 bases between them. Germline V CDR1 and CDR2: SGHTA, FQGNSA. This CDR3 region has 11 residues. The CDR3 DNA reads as TGTGCCCGGGAGTCGGCAAACATTCAGTACTTC. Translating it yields CARESANIQYF.

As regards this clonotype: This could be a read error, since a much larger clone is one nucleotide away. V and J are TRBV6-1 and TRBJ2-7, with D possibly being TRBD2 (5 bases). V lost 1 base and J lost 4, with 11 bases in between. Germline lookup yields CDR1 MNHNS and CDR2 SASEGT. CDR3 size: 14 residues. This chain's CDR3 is CASSEGPSRYEQYF. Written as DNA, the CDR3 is TGTGCCAGCAGTGAAGGGCCTAGCAGATACGAGCAGTACTTC.